This is a list of T cell receptor beta chains from one sample in a study of breast tumors, draining lymph nodes, adjacent tissues. MiXCR, run by TCRdb on the multiplex PCR reads, gives a single entry per CDR3 protein. The sample comprises about 80,000 distinct CDR3 sequences, approximately 20% of which are singletons, and approximately 2.5% rests with the top ten. The sequenced material came from axillary lymph node tissue. These receptors all come from a female donor with breast cancer. Some clones in this sample may be carry-over from other donors' samples. CDR3s include the opening cysteine and the closing phenylalanine or tryptophan. The D gene is left open where the match is weak. Only part of the rows carry a size: once, few, many, or a class if the clone is expanded.

J gene: TRBJ2-3; V gene: TRBV11-3; clone size: .; D gene: TRBD1; CDR3 protein: CASSLGQGGQYF; CDR3 DNA: TGTGCCAGCAGCTTGGGACAGGGAGGGCAGTATTTT
J gene: TRBJ2-1; V gene: TRBV28; clone size: .; D gene: TRBD2; CDR3 protein: CASHPGGGFYNEQFF; CDR3 DNA: TGTGCCAGCCACCCGGGGGGAGGTTTCTACAATGAGCAGTTCTTC
J gene: TRBJ2-7; V gene: TRBV6-2/TRBV6-3; clone size: many; D gene: .; CDR3 protein: CAARGDSLYEQYF; CDR3 DNA: TGTGCCGCGAGGGGGGACAGCCTCTACGAGCAGTACTTC
J gene: TRBJ2-2; V gene: TRBV7-8; clone size: many; D gene: .; CDR3 protein: CASTREQWNTGELFF; CDR3 DNA: TGTGCCAGCACCCGGGAACAGTGGAACACCGGGGAGCTGTTTTTT
J gene: TRBJ1-5; V gene: TRBV20-1; clone size: many; D gene: TRBD1; CDR3 protein: CSARGVDRGINQPQHF; CDR3 DNA: TGCAGTGCTAGAGGGGTGGACAGGGGAATCAATCAGCCCCAGCATTTT
J gene: TRBJ2-5; V gene: TRBV6-1; clone size: many; D gene: .; CDR3 protein: CASSEMAAETQYF; CDR3 DNA: TGTGCCAGCAGTGAAATGGCGGCGGAGACCCAGTACTTC
J gene: TRBJ1-2; V gene: TRBV27; clone size: many; D gene: .; CDR3 protein: CASSLRQSTNYGYTF; CDR3 DNA: TGTGCCAGCAGTCTCAGACAGAGCACTAACTATGGCTACACCTTC
J gene: TRBJ2-3; V gene: TRBV2; clone size: many; D gene: TRBD2; CDR3 protein: CASSDGRGRAPAQYF; CDR3 DNA: TGTGCCAGCAGCGATGGGCGCGGGAGGGCCCCTGCGCAGTATTTT
J gene: TRBJ1-3; V gene: TRBV19; clone size: few; D gene: .; CDR3 protein: CASSTEIPPGGIRTRTGNTIYF; CDR3 DNA: TGTGCCAGTAGTACCGAGATACCCCCCGGGGGGATTCGAACCAGAACTGGAAACACCATATATTTT
J gene: TRBJ2-3; V gene: TRBV19; clone size: many; D gene: .; CDR3 protein: CASSMGTPNTQYF; CDR3 DNA: TGTGCCAGTAGTATGGGGACCCCGAATACGCAGTATTTT
J gene: TRBJ2-1; V gene: TRBV4-3; clone size: many; D gene: .; CDR3 protein: CASSQYLDRYNEQFF; CDR3 DNA: TGCGCCAGCAGCCAATACCTTGATCGCTACAATGAGCAGTTCTTC
J gene: TRBJ2-2; V gene: TRBV19; clone size: many; D gene: .; CDR3 protein: CASSIELTNTGELFF; CDR3 DNA: TGTGCCAGTAGTATCGAGTTAACGAACACCGGGGAGCTGTTTTTT
J gene: TRBJ2-1; V gene: TRBV20-1; clone size: many; D gene: TRBD2; CDR3 protein: CSAPASGSGNEQFF; CDR3 DNA: TGCAGTGCCCCGGCTAGCGGGAGTGGCAATGAGCAGTTCTTC
J gene: TRBJ2-3; V gene: TRBV6-2/TRBV6-3; clone size: few; D gene: .; CDR3 protein: CASSFQQGIDTQYF; CDR3 DNA: TGTGCCAGCAGTTTCCAACAGGGCATAGATACGCAGTATTTT
J gene: TRBJ2-1; V gene: TRBV2; clone size: many; D gene: .; CDR3 protein: CASSGGQTQFF; CDR3 DNA: TGTGCCAGCAGTGGAGGGCAGACGCAGTTCTTC
J gene: TRBJ2-3; V gene: TRBV4-1; clone size: few; D gene: TRBD2; CDR3 protein: CASSHREGYSGTNTDTQYF; CDR3 DNA: TGCGCCAGCAGCCACCGAGAGGGGTATAGCGGGACTAACACAGATACGCAGTATTTT
J gene: TRBJ2-2; V gene: TRBV7-2; clone size: many; D gene: TRBD1; CDR3 protein: CASRFAGTGINTGELFF; CDR3 DNA: TGTGCCAGCAGGTTCGCCGGGACAGGGATAAACACCGGGGAGCTGTTTTTT
J gene: TRBJ2-7; V gene: TRBV7-2; clone size: many; D gene: TRBD2; CDR3 protein: CASSSQGSGRNEQYF; CDR3 DNA: TGTGCCAGCAGCTCCCAGGGTAGCGGGAGAAACGAGCAGTACTTC
J gene: TRBJ2-2; V gene: TRBV19; clone size: many; D gene: TRBD1; CDR3 protein: CASSRTGLNTGELFF; CDR3 DNA: TGTGCCAGTAGCCGGACAGGGTTGAACACCGGGGAGCTGTTTTTT
J gene: TRBJ2-5; V gene: TRBV5-1; clone size: few; D gene: TRBD2; CDR3 protein: CASSPGAGDHETQYF; CDR3 DNA: TGCGCCAGCAGCCCCGGGGCGGGAGATCATGAGACCCAGTACTTC
J gene: TRBJ2-7; V gene: TRBV3-2; clone size: many; D gene: .; CDR3 protein: CAILDYVSYEQYF; CDR3 DNA: TGTGCCATTTTGGACTACGTCTCCTACGAGCAGTACTTC
J gene: TRBJ2-3; V gene: TRBV5-4; clone size: many; D gene: .; CDR3 protein: CASSLVADTQYF; CDR3 DNA: TGTGCCAGCAGCTTGGTAGCAGATACGCAGTATTTT
J gene: TRBJ2-7; V gene: TRBV5-5; clone size: many; D gene: .; CDR3 protein: CASSFNSYEQYF; CDR3 DNA: TGTGCCAGCAGCTTTAACTCCTACGAGCAGTACTTC
J gene: TRBJ2-7; V gene: TRBV20-1; clone size: many; D gene: .; CDR3 protein: CSASMWQTKASYEQYF; CDR3 DNA: TGCAGTGCTAGCATGTGGCAGACAAAAGCCTCATACGAGCAGTACTTC
J gene: TRBJ1-4; V gene: TRBV6-5; clone size: many; D gene: .; CDR3 protein: CASSIRRANEKLFF; CDR3 DNA: TGTGCCAGCAGTATACGGAGGGCTAATGAAAAACTGTTTTTT
J gene: TRBJ2-1; V gene: TRBV7-9; clone size: many; D gene: .; CDR3 protein: CASSLDHSLYNEQFF; CDR3 DNA: TGTGCCAGCAGCTTAGACCACTCCTTATACAATGAGCAGTTCTTC
J gene: TRBJ2-7; V gene: TRBV6-5; clone size: many; D gene: TRBD1; CDR3 protein: CASSYTGGGRSREQYF; CDR3 DNA: TGTGCCAGCAGTTATACAGGGGGCGGGAGAAGTCGGGAGCAGTACTTC
J gene: TRBJ2-1; V gene: TRBV6-5; clone size: many; D gene: .; CDR3 protein: CASSYWDSYNEQFF; CDR3 DNA: TGTGCCAGCAGTTACTGGGACTCTTACAATGAGCAGTTCTTC
J gene: TRBJ2-1; V gene: TRBV11-2; clone size: many; D gene: TRBD2; CDR3 protein: CASSRTSGIRFF; CDR3 DNA: TGTGCCAGCAGCCGAACTAGCGGGATAAGGTTCTTC
J gene: TRBJ2-7; V gene: TRBV18; clone size: few; D gene: .; CDR3 protein: CASSPHPGWEQYF; CDR3 DNA: TGTGCCAGCTCACCACACCCAGGGTGGGAGCAGTACTTC
J gene: TRBJ2-5; V gene: TRBV4-2; clone size: .; D gene: TRBD2; CDR3 protein: CASSQGGLAGSEAQYF; CDR3 DNA: TGTGCCAGCAGCCAAGGGGGACTAGCGGGCTCTGAGGCCCAGTACTTC
J gene: TRBJ2-2; V gene: TRBV3-1; clone size: .; D gene: .; CDR3 protein: CASSLSGGGGGELFF; CDR3 DNA: TGTGCCAGCAGCCTCTCCGGGGGAGGGGGCGGGGAGCTGTTTTTT
J gene: TRBJ2-2; V gene: TRBV4-3; clone size: many; D gene: .; CDR3 protein: CASSQGIGVTGELFF; CDR3 DNA: TGCGCCAGCAGCCAAGGGATAGGGGTCACCGGGGAGCTGTTTTTT
J gene: TRBJ1-2; V gene: TRBV30; clone size: few; D gene: .; CDR3 protein: CAWSFKVYGYTF; CDR3 DNA: TGTGCCTGGAGTTTTAAGGTCTATGGCTACACCTTC
J gene: TRBJ1-2; V gene: TRBV9; clone size: many; D gene: .; CDR3 protein: CASSVEQAPYGYTF; CDR3 DNA: TGTGCCAGCAGCGTAGAACAGGCTCCTTATGGCTACACCTTC
J gene: TRBJ1-2; V gene: TRBV29-1; clone size: many; D gene: TRBD1; CDR3 protein: CSVTGTGVYGYTF; CDR3 DNA: TGCAGCGTTACCGGGACAGGGGTCTATGGCTACACCTTC
J gene: TRBJ2-1; V gene: TRBV7-9; clone size: many; D gene: .; CDR3 protein: CASSLGVGDSDEQFF; CDR3 DNA: TGTGCCAGCAGCTTAGGAGTGGGGGACTCGGATGAGCAGTTCTTC
J gene: TRBJ2-7; V gene: TRBV20-1; clone size: many; D gene: .; CDR3 protein: CSAASGTAYEQYF; CDR3 DNA: TGCAGTGCTGCAAGCGGAACTGCCTACGAGCAGTACTTC
J gene: TRBJ1-2; V gene: TRBV7-2; clone size: many; D gene: .; CDR3 protein: CASSLGIQSYGYTF; CDR3 DNA: TGTGCCAGCAGCTTGGGGATCCAGAGCTATGGCTACACCTTC
J gene: TRBJ1-2; V gene: TRBV10-3; clone size: many; D gene: TRBD1; CDR3 protein: CATMGQGHGYTF; CDR3 DNA: TGTGCCACGATGGGACAGGGACATGGCTACACCTTC
J gene: TRBJ2-7; V gene: TRBV2; clone size: many; D gene: TRBD1; CDR3 protein: CASSRTGYEQYF; CDR3 DNA: TGTGCCAGCAGTAGGACAGGTTACGAGCAGTACTTC
J gene: TRBJ2-3; V gene: TRBV30; clone size: .; D gene: .; CDR3 protein: CAWNPVNAPFDTQYF; CDR3 DNA: TGTGCCTGGAACCCAGTCAATGCTCCCTTTGATACGCAGTATTTT
J gene: TRBJ2-1; V gene: TRBV14; clone size: many; D gene: .; CDR3 protein: CASSQGGKLTQFF; CDR3 DNA: TGTGCCAGCAGCCAAGGCGGGAAGCTGACCCAGTTCTTC
J gene: TRBJ2-1; V gene: TRBV6-2/TRBV6-3; clone size: many; D gene: TRBD2; CDR3 protein: CASSYGTSGSYEQFF; CDR3 DNA: TGTGCCAGCAGTTACGGGACTAGCGGGAGCTATGAGCAGTTCTTC
J gene: TRBJ1-4; V gene: TRBV5-1; clone size: many; D gene: .; CDR3 protein: CASAWGTVNEKLFF; CDR3 DNA: TGCGCCAGTGCTTGGGGGACGGTTAATGAAAAACTGTTTTTT
J gene: TRBJ2-5; V gene: TRBV5-1; clone size: many; D gene: TRBD1; CDR3 protein: CASSLGQGKETQYF; CDR3 DNA: TGCGCCAGCAGCTTGGGACAGGGGAAGGAGACCCAGTACTTC
J gene: TRBJ2-7; V gene: TRBV12-3/TRBV12-4; clone size: many; D gene: TRBD2; CDR3 protein: CASSGTSYHEQYF; CDR3 DNA: TGTGCCAGCAGCGGGACTAGCTATCACGAGCAGTACTTC
J gene: TRBJ2-3; V gene: TRBV10-1; clone size: many; D gene: .; CDR3 protein: CASQRSSTDTQYF; CDR3 DNA: TGCGCCAGCCAGAGATCTAGCACAGATACGCAGTATTTT
J gene: TRBJ2-7; V gene: TRBV28; clone size: .; D gene: TRBD2; CDR3 protein: CASSGLGLDHYEQYF; CDR3 DNA: TGTGCCAGCAGCGGCCTGGGACTAGATCATTACGAGCAGTACTTC
J gene: TRBJ2-7; V gene: TRBV2; clone size: many; D gene: .; CDR3 protein: CASSYIYEQYF; CDR3 DNA: TGTGCCAGCAGTTACATATACGAGCAGTACTTC
J gene: TRBJ2-5; V gene: TRBV3-1; clone size: many; D gene: .; CDR3 protein: CASSQGGGAQKGETQYF; CDR3 DNA: TGTGCCAGCAGCCAAGGGGGGGGGGCGCAGAAGGGAGAGACCCAGTACTTC
J gene: TRBJ2-7; V gene: TRBV20-1; clone size: many; D gene: .; CDR3 protein: CSAPLDRAFGYEQYF; CDR3 DNA: TGCAGTGCGCCCTTAGACAGAGCGTTTGGGTACGAGCAGTACTTC
J gene: TRBJ1-6; V gene: TRBV18; clone size: once; D gene: TRBD1; CDR3 protein: CASSQAGTANSPLHF; CDR3 DNA: TGTGCCAGCTCACAAGCCGGGACAGCTAATTCACCCCTCCACTTT
J gene: TRBJ2-7; V gene: TRBV5-4; clone size: many; D gene: .; CDR3 protein: CASSPSLWDEQYF; CDR3 DNA: TGTGCCAGCAGCCCAAGCCTCTGGGACGAGCAGTACTTC
J gene: TRBJ2-2; V gene: TRBV28; clone size: .; D gene: .; CDR3 protein: CASSLTGSNTGELFF; CDR3 DNA: TGTGCCAGCAGTTTGACGGGGTCAAACACCGGGGAGCTGTTTTTT
J gene: TRBJ1-4; V gene: TRBV28; clone size: .; D gene: .; CDR3 protein: CASSLRQDPTNGKLFF; CDR3 DNA: TGTGCCAGCAGTTTACGACAGGACCCAACTAATGGAAAACTGTTTTTT
J gene: TRBJ2-1; V gene: TRBV4-1; clone size: many; D gene: .; CDR3 protein: CASSQDPRSHEQFF; CDR3 DNA: TGCGCCAGCAGCCAAGATCCACGGAGCCATGAGCAGTTCTTC